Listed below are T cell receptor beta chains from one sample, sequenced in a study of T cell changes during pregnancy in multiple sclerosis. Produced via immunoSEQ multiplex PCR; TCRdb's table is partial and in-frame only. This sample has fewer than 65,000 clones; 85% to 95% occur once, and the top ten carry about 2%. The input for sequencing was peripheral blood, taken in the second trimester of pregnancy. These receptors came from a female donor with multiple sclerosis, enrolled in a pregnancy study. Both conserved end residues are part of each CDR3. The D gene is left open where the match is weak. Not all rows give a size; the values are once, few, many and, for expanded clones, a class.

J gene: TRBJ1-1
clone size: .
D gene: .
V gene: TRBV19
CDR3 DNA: TGTGCCAGTAGTATGTGGAGGGAGGGTAAAAACACTGAAGCTTTCTTT
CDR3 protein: CASSMWREGKNTEAFF

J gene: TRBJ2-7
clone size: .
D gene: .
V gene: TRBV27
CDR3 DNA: TGTGCCAGCAGTTTATCGAGAGGTACGGGGGGCTGGGCGGCCTACGAGCAGTACTTC
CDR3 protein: CASSLSRGTGGWAAYEQYF

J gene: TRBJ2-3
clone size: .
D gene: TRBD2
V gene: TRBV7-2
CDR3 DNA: TGTGCCAGCAGCCGAATTAGCGGGGGCACAGATACGCAGTATTTT
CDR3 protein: CASSRISGGTDTQYF

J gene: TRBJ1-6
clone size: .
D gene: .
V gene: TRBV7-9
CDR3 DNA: TGTGCCAGCAGCTTCAGAGGAGGGGTAACTTCACCCCTCCACTTT
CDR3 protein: CASSFRGGVTSPLHF

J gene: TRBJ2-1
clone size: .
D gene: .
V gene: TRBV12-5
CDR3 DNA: TGTGCTAGTGGTTTGGTAGGGGAGGCATCTGAGAACTACAATGAGCAGTTCTTC
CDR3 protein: CASGLVGEASENYNEQFF

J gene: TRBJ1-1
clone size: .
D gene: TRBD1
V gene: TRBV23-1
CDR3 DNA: TGCGCCAGCACCCCTGTCCGGGACAGTTGTACTGAAGCTTTCTTT
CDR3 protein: CASTPVRDSCTEAFF

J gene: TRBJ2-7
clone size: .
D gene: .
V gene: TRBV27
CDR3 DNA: TGTGCCAGCAAAGGGGCGGACGAGCAGTACTTC
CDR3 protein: CASKGADEQYF

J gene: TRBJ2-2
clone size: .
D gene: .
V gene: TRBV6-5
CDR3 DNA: TGTGCCAGCAGTTACTCGGGCCTCCACTCCGGGGAGCTGTTTTTT
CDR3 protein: CASSYSGLHSGELFF

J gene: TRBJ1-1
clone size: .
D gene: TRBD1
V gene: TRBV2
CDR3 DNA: TGTGCCAGCAGTCCCGGGACAGGGGGCTCTTACACTGAAGCTTTCTTT
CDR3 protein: CASSPGTGGSYTEAFF

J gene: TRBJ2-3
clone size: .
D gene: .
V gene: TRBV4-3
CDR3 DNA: TGCGCCAGCAGCCAAGGGCTAACAGGAGCAGATACGCAGTATTTT
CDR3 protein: CASSQGLTGADTQYF

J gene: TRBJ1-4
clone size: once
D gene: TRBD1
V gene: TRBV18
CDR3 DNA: TGTGCCAGCTCACGGAACAGGGGTGGCAATAATGAAAAACTGTTTTTT
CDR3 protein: CASSRNRGGNNEKLFF

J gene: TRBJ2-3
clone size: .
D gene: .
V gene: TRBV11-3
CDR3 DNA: TGTGCCAGCAGCTCTCTCCCCGGAAAGATTAGCGATAGCACAGATACGCAGTATTTT
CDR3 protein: CASSSLPGKISDSTDTQYF

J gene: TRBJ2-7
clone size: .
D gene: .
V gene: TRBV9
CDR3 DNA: TGTGCCAGCGGGGGGTCTGCGTCCTACGAGCAGTACTTC
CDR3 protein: CASGGSASYEQYF